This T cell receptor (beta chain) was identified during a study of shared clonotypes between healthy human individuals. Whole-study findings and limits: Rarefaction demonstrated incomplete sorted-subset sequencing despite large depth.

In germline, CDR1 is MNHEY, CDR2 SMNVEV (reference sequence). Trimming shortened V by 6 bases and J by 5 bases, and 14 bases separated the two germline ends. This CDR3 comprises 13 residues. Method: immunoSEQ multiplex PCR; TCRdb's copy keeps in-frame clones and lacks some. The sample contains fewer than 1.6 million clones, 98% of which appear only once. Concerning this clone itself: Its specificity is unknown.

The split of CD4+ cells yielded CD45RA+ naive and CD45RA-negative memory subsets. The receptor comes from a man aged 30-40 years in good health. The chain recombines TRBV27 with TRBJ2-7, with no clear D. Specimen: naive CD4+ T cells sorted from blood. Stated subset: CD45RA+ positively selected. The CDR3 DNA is TGTGCCAGCAGACTGTTGGGTGGAAACGAGCAGTACTTC. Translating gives CASRLLGGNEQYF.